This T cell receptor (beta chain) is from a study of post-analysis software for immune sequencing data. For the study at large: Some patients lacked subtype; others had relapsing-remitting, secondary progressive or progressive-relapsing disease.

This CDR3 comprises 15 residues. Germline assignment: CDR1 SGHVS and CDR2 FQNEAQ. Trimming at V came to 5 bases and at J to 6 bases, leaving 10 bases not matched to a gene. Note on this clonotype: What it binds is unknown.

Study results and limitations: Patients carried several TRBV segments more frequently than controls did, and TRBV5-6, TRBV5-1 and TRBV20-1 were among them.

The authors incorporated unique molecular identifiers into the TCR beta cDNA libraries. TCRdb independently ran MiXCR on the PCR reads; one entry per CDR3 protein. There are about 820,000 distinct CDR3 sequences in the sample; roughly 50% occur only once, and 4% to 5.5% lies in the top ten. The source is a girl under 18 with multiple sclerosis. The chain links TRBV7-8 to TRBJ1-5; TRBD1 agrees at 7 bases. The specimen was blood. In nucleotides, the CDR3 is TGTGCCAGCAGCCCCGACAGGGCTGCAGCTCAGCCCCAGCATTTT. Protein sequence: CASSPDRAAAQPQHF.